The 28 T cell receptor beta chains in this list originate from one sample, sequenced in a study of T-cell reconstitution after alpha-beta-depleted transplantation in children. Preparation of the TCRbeta library was carried out with unique molecular identifiers. TCRdb ran MiXCR on the PCR reads and lists one entry per CDR3 protein. Of 600,000 to 700,000 distinct CDR3 sequences listed, roughly 14% were seen once; the top ten hold 0.65% to 0.9%. This specimen was PBMCs, taken before TCRalphabeta/CD19-depleted stem cell transplant. The origin of the receptors is a girl aged 2-10 years with congenital amegakaryocytic thrombocytopenia, due to receive a stem cell transplant.

This clonotype was picked up many times. The rearrangement joins TRBV10-2 to TRBJ2-1; no firm D call. V dropped 4 bases and J dropped 8 bases, with 15 bases sitting between them. The length of the CDR3 is 14 residues. The germline V gene encodes CDR1 WSHSY and CDR2 SAAADI. CDR3 coding DNA: TGCGCCAGCAGTGGCCCCGGGTTGGTAGATGAGCAGTTCTTC. Amino acids: CASSGPGLVDEQFF.

This clonotype has at least ten counts. The CDR3 protein is CASSRGTGGNNQPQHF. In DNA form, the CDR3 reads TGTGCCAGCAGCAGAGGGACAGGGGGCAACAATCAGCCCCAGCATTTT. The rearrangement links TRBV27 to TRBJ1-5, with 12 bases identical to TRBD1. The CDR3 has 16 amino acids. Per germline, CDR1 MNHEY and CDR2 SMNVEV (reference sequence). V lost 6 bases and J lost 3; bases outside the gene matches: 6.

This clonotype was seen only a few times. V and J are TRBV20-1 and TRBJ1-4, with D uncertain. Germline V gene sequence: CDR1 DFQATT, CDR2 SNEGSKA (reference sequence). V lost 5 bases, J lost 6 bases, and 7 bases lay in between. The CDR3 is made up of 11 amino acids. The CDR3 DNA is TGCAGTGCTGCCCGAGATGAAAAACTGTTTTTT. Translating it yields CSAARDEKLFF.

This clonotype came up many times. CDR3 protein: CASSSGSRNSPLHF. CDR3 coding DNA: TGTGCCAGCAGTTCAGGGTCCCGAAATTCACCCCTCCACTTT. The chain has TRBV7-2 and TRBJ1-6, with D possibly being TRBD1 (5 bases). The CDR3 contains 14 residues. Trimming took 6 bases from V and 7 from J, leaving 13 bases between them. CDR1 is SGHTA and CDR2 is FQGNSA in the germline V gene.

The sample holds a few counts of this clonotype. This chain links TRBV5-1 with TRBJ2-1; 8 bases map to TRBD2. The germline CDR1 and CDR2 sequences are SGHRS and YFSETQ. Trimming took 4 bases from V and 6 from J; bases not matched to a gene: 9. The CDR3 spans 15 residues. The CDR3 coding sequence is TGCGCCAGCAGCGGGGGACTAGACTCGACCAATGAGCAGTTCTTC. It translates to CASSGGLDSTNEQFF.

A few counts support this clonotype. The gene calls are TRBV29-1 and TRBJ2-4, with a possible D match to TRBD1 (6 bases). The V gene lost 4 bases and the J gene lost 7 bases, with 20 bases spanning the gap. The germline gives CDR1 SQVTM, CDR2 ANQGSEA. This CDR3 region has 15 residues. The CDR3 region is CSVASDSRLMNIQYF. The CDR3, as DNA: TGCAGCGTTGCTTCGGACAGCCGGTTAATGAACATTCAGTACTTC.

This clonotype was counted many times. The chain joins TRBV9 to TRBJ1-5; D may be TRBD1 (6 bases). The ends were cut back, 0 bases at V and 0 bases at J, with 10 bases in the middle. CDR1 is SGDLS, CDR2 YYNGEE, per germline. The CDR3 runs to 16 residues. This CDR3 is CASSVGTGYSNQPQHF. CDR3 nucleotides: TGTGCCAGCAGCGTAGGAACAGGGTATAGCAATCAGCCCCAGCATTTT. Combining the CDR3 with reference TRBV9 and TRBJ1-5 gives the whole variable domain DSGVTQTPKHLITATGQRVTLRCSPRSGDLSVYWYQQSLDQGLQFLIQYYNGEERAKGNILERFSAQQFPDLHSELNLSSLELGDSALYFCASSVGTGYSNQPQHFGDGTRLSIL.

The table lists this clonotype with a few counts. The chain employs TRBV5-6 and TRBJ2-4; D not resolved. The CDR3 contains 16 residues. Trimming cost V 2 bases and J 0 bases, with 12 bases left between them. Germline values: CDR1 SGHDT, CDR2 YYEEEE. In DNA form, the CDR3 reads TGTGCCAGCAGCTTCCAGGTCAGACTAGCCAAAAACATTCAGTACTTC. It encodes CASSFQVRLAKNIQYF.

This clonotype was seen more than once but under ten times. Its ends do not fully match the called genes, so a read error is possible. This chain connects TRBV6-1 to TRBJ1-5, with D possibly matching TRBD1 (6 bases). Germline V lookup: CDR1 MNHNS, CDR2 SASEGT. The CDR3 runs 16 residues. The CDR3 reads CASSEALWGGKQPQHF. The CDR3 nucleotides read TGTGCCAGCAGTGAAGCGCTGTGGGGGGGCAAGCAGCCCCAGCATTTT.

This clonotype came up many times. The genes are TRBV6-5 and TRBJ1-2; D remains unclear. V was trimmed by 10 bases and J by 1 base, leaving 10 bases between them. Germline loops: CDR1 MNHEY, CDR2 SVGAGI. The CDR3 loop spans 12 amino acids. For the CDR3, the DNA is TGTGCCACCCTACAAAATAACTATGGCTACACCTTC. This sequence encodes CATLQNNYGYTF.

Many counts were recorded for this clonotype. The chain employs TRBV5-1 and TRBJ2-1; a weak D match, TRBD1 (5 bases). CDR1 and CDR2 from the germline V gene are SGHRS and YFSETQ. The CDR3 spans 13 residues. V lost 4 bases to trimming and J lost 5 bases, with 10 bases between them. The CDR3 coding sequence is TGCGCCAGCAGCGAAATAGGGGACAATGAGCAGTTCTTC. Its protein product is CASSEIGDNEQFF.

This clonotype was picked up many times. This chain joins TRBV5-1 and TRBJ2-5; D is unclear. This CDR3 contains 11 residues. CDR1 and CDR2 from the germline V gene are SGHRS and YFSETQ. Between the trimmed V and J ends, which lost 7 bases and 0 bases, there was a span of 4 bases. The chain's CDR3 is CASYYQETQYF. The DNA of the CDR3 is TGCGCCAGCTACTACCAAGAGACCCAGTACTTC.

This clonotype was recorded a few times. V usage is TRBV12-3 or TRBV12-4 and J usage is TRBJ1-1; D is unresolved. This CDR3 region has 15 residues. Trimming cost V 6 bases and J 0 bases, with 14 bases left between them. The CDR3 region has the DNA TGTGCCAGCAGGCTGGCTTTGACCGTGAACACTGAAGCTTTCTTT. Residues: CASRLALTVNTEAFF.

This clonotype was seen repeatedly, ten times or more. CDR3: CSAKREWAAYEQFF. The DNA for the CDR3 is TGCAGTGCTAAACGGGAGTGGGCGGCCTACGAGCAGTTCTTC. This chain uses TRBV20-1 with TRBJ2-1, with D perhaps matching TRBD2 (6 bases). The V and J ends lost 4 bases and 10 bases respectively, with 20 bases between them. Germline-derived CDR1 and CDR2 are DFQATT and SNEGSKA (reference sequence). The CDR3 length is 14 residues.

The table lists this clonotype with many counts. The chain uses TRBV27 and TRBJ2-3; 7 bases are shared with TRBD2. Trimming at V came to 6 bases and at J to 2 bases, leaving 14 bases not matched to a gene. The CDR3 loop spans 17 amino acids. Germline CDR1 is MNHEY and CDR2 is SMNVEV (reference sequence). The DNA for the CDR3 is TGTGCCAGCAGAATTTGGGGCGGGAGCGTCTTCACAGATACGCAGTATTTT. Translated: CASRIWGGSVFTDTQYF.

In this sample, this clonotype turned up a few times. This rearrangement joins TRBV12-3 or TRBV12-4 to TRBJ2-1; a weak D match, TRBD2 (6 bases). Trimming removed 3 bases at V and 5 bases at J, with 14 bases between. The CDR3 has 15 amino acids. The CDR3 region is CASSFSGPLDNEQFF. CDR3 coding DNA: TGTGCCAGCAGTTTTAGCGGCCCTCTTGACAATGAGCAGTTCTTC.

This clonotype was seen many times. This rearrangement joins TRBV20-1 to TRBJ2-3, with 9 bases identical to TRBD2. The CDR3 totals 16 residues. Germline V lookup: CDR1 DFQATT, CDR2 SNEGSKA (reference sequence). J gave up 5 bases and V 1 base, and 10 bases lay outside the gene matches. CDR3 amino acids: CSARVIAGEVGDTQYF. CDR3 nucleotide sequence: TGCAGTGCTAGAGTCATAGCGGGAGAAGTAGGAGATACGCAGTATTTT.

In this sample, this clonotype turned up many times. This chain joins TRBV12-3 or TRBV12-4 and TRBJ2-7; 7 positions agree with TRBD2. The CDR3 length is 15 residues. Unmatched junction bases numbered 10, after V lost 5 bases and J lost 3 bases. Here the CDR3 reads CASSDSGMGHYEQYF. In DNA, the CDR3 is TGTGCCAGCAGTGACAGCGGGATGGGCCACTACGAGCAGTACTTC.

This clonotype occurred many times. This chain joins TRBV29-1 and TRBJ2-1; 14 bases fit TRBD2. CDR1 and CDR2 from the germline V gene are SQVTM and ANQGSEA. V trimming: 7 bases; J trimming: 15 bases; junction bases outside the gene matches: 5. CDR3 length: 11 residues. CDR3 sequence reads: CSGTSGRIWFF. CDR3 in DNA: TGCAGCGGGACTAGCGGGAGGATTTGGTTCTTC.

This clonotype was counted at least ten times. V gene TRBV20-1 combines with J gene TRBJ1-6, with 11 nucleotides matching TRBD1. Per germline, CDR1 DFQATT and CDR2 SNEGSKA (reference sequence). The length of the CDR3 is 14 residues. V shed 3 bases and J 9 bases; nucleotides not matched to a gene: 4. The CDR3 sequence: CSARSGTGGSPLHF. Written as DNA, the CDR3 is TGCAGTGCTAGGTCCGGGACAGGGGGTTCACCCCTCCACTTT.

The chain employs TRBV12-3 or TRBV12-4 and TRBJ1-1; 7 positions agree with TRBD1. Trimming at V came to 6 bases and at J to 4 bases, leaving 5 bases not matched to a gene. CDR3 length: 13 residues. DNA for the CDR3: TGTGCCAGCAGACCGACAGGGAGCACTGAAGCTTTCTTT. Its translation is CASRPTGSTEAFF.

This clonotype has a count of ten or more. This sequence joins TRBV7-2 and TRBJ2-1; 9 bases are shared with TRBD2. CDR1 is SGHTA, CDR2 FQGNSA, per germline. Trimming removed 2 bases from V and 6 bases from J; junction bases left unmatched: 8. The CDR3 spans 16 residues. CDR3 residues: CASSLYGTSFPNEQFF. The CDR3 DNA reads TGTGCCAGCAGCTTATATGGGACTAGCTTTCCCAATGAGCAGTTCTTC.

The gene calls are TRBV24-1 and TRBJ2-1; D not certain. There are 16 residues in the CDR3. V was pared by 0 bases and J by 0 bases, with 8 bases between. The germline gives CDR1 KGHDR, CDR2 SFDVKD. This chain's CDR3 is CATSDLRVGSYNEQFF. The CDR3 DNA reads TGTGCCACCAGTGATTTGCGGGTAGGCTCCTACAATGAGCAGTTCTTC.

This clonotype was counted many times. The chain joins TRBV12-3 or TRBV12-4 to TRBJ2-3; TRBD2 might be the D (6 bases). The length of the CDR3 is 14 residues. Trimming stripped 5 bases from V and 5 bases from J, with 14 bases between. CDR3 residues: CASSPRELKDTQYF. For the CDR3, the DNA is TGTGCCAGCAGTCCCCGGGAGCTTAAAGATACGCAGTATTTT.

The table lists this clonotype with many counts. The genes are TRBV20-1 and TRBJ2-5; weak D call: TRBD2 (5 bases). Germline CDR1 and CDR2: DFQATT and SNEGSKA (reference sequence). The CDR3 has 15 amino acids. Trimming took 3 bases from V and 0 from J, leaving 14 bases between them. CDR3 in DNA: TGCAGTGCTAGGCCACTAGTCGGGGACCAAGAGACCCAGTACTTC. Its translation: CSARPLVGDQETQYF.

This rearrangement joins TRBV5-1 to TRBJ2-1; 7 bases line up with TRBD2. The junction had 9 bases not matched to a gene; V was cut back by 0 bases and J by 9 bases. Germline lookup yields CDR1 SGHRS and CDR2 YFSETQ. The CDR3 contains 15 residues. For the CDR3, the DNA is TGCGCCAGCAGCTTGGTGGGGGGAGGGTTACCTGAGCAGTTCTTC. Protein sequence: CASSLVGGGLPEQFF.

This rearrangement joins TRBV11-2 to TRBJ2-3; 11 bases fit TRBD2. CDR1 is SGHAT, CDR2 FQNNGV, per germline. This CDR3 comprises 17 residues. Trimming at V came to 0 bases and at J to 5 bases, leaving 7 bases not matched to a gene. CDR3 nucleotides: TGTGCCAGCAGCTTAGAGGGGCGACTAGCGGGAATAGATACGCAGTATTTT. Its translation: CASSLEGRLAGIDTQYF. The complete variable domain, with remaining parts taken from reference TRBV11-2 and TRBJ2-3, reads EAGVAQSPRYKIIEKRQSVAFWCNPISGHATLYWYQQILGQGPKLLIQFQNNGVVDDSQLPKDRFSAERLKGVDSTLKIQPAKLEDSAVYLCASSLEGRLAGIDTQYFGPGTRLTVL.

This clonotype was counted many times. The rearrangement uses TRBV5-1 and TRBJ2-5; possibly TRBD2 for D (6 bases). V was shortened by 3 bases and J by 4 bases, with 13 bases between the two germline ends. The germline V gene encodes CDR1 SGHRS and CDR2 YFSETQ. This CDR3 contains 14 residues. The CDR3 coding sequence is TGCGCCAGCAGCTCAAACGTGGGGGGAGAGACCCAGTACTTC. Protein product: CASSSNVGGETQYF.